This T cell receptor (beta chain) was observed in a study of breast tumors, draining lymph nodes, adjacent tissues. Study-level results: That most tumor T cells come from lymph nodes remained unproven. Findings are consistent with lymph node origin and intratumoral expansion of most tumor T cells.

V lost 1 base to trimming and J lost 5 bases, with 6 bases between them. Germline V gene sequence: CDR1 DFQATT, CDR2 SNEGSKA (reference sequence). This CDR3 spans 11 amino acids. In its sample, this clonotype was seen many times. Its target is unknown. Axillary draining lymph nodes of breast cancer patients supplied the node samples. TCRdb ran MiXCR on the multiplex PCR reads and lists one entry per CDR3 protein. The sample consists of about 110,000 distinct CDR3 sequences, roughly 29% of them appearing once. The sequenced sample was axillary lymph node tissue. J is TRBJ2-7 and V is TRBV20-1; no clear D. This TCR came from a female donor with breast cancer. Some clones in this sample may be carry-over from other donors' samples. This CDR3 is CSARVAHEQYF. Written as DNA, the CDR3 is TGCAGTGCTAGAGTGGCCCACGAGCAGTACTTC.